These T cell receptor beta chains were read from a single sample in a study of shared clonotypes between healthy human individuals. Produced via immunoSEQ multiplex PCR; TCRdb's table is partial and in-frame only. Of millions of clones in the sample, just under 95% were seen once. The sample was naive CD8+ T cells sorted from blood. All receptors come from a young man in good health. CDR3s include the opening cysteine and the closing phenylalanine or tryptophan. D genes are given only for firm matches. Clone size is shown for a subset of rows, as once, few, many or a class of expanded clone.

D: -; J: TRBJ2-7; V: TRBV7-6; size: -; CDR3: CASSLHPNYEQYF; DNA: TGTGCCAGCAGCTTGCACCCTAACTACGAGCAGTACTTC
D: TRBD2; J: TRBJ2-2; V: TRBV7-9; size: -; CDR3: CASSLYISGTGELFF; DNA: TGTGCCAGCAGCTTATATATTAGCGGGACCGGGGAGCTGTTTTTT
D: -; J: TRBJ2-1; V: TRBV11-2; size: -; CDR3: CASSVGSADEQFF; DNA: TGTGCCAGCAGCGTCGGGTCGGCGGATGAGCAGTTCTTC
D: -; J: TRBJ2-7; V: TRBV9; size: -; CDR3: CASSVSPASASSYEQYF; DNA: TGTGCCAGCAGCGTAAGCCCTGCTAGCGCAAGCTCCTACGAGCAGTACTTC
D: -; J: TRBJ2-3; V: TRBV5-1; size: once; CDR3: CASSLVPGGKPDTQYF; DNA: TGCGCCAGCAGCTTGGTCCCGGGGGGCAAGCCAGATACGCAGTATTTT
D: -; J: TRBJ2-7; V: TRBV13; size: -; CDR3: CASSLGPGPHREQYF; DNA: TGTGCCAGCAGCTTAGGGCCGGGACCCCACCGGGAGCAGTACTTC
D: -; J: TRBJ2-5; V: TRBV27; size: once; CDR3: CASSLVGLAETQYF; DNA: TGTGCCAGCAGCCTAGTGGGCCTTGCAGAGACCCAGTACTTC
D: -; J: TRBJ2-1; V: TRBV5-6; size: -; CDR3: CASSADSASYNEQFF; DNA: TGTGCCAGCAGCGCTGACAGCGCGTCCTACAATGAGCAGTTCTTC
D: -; J: TRBJ2-5; V: TRBV7-9; size: -; CDR3: CASSSLTGLKETQYF; DNA: TGTGCCAGCAGCTCCCTGACAGGTTTAAAAGAGACCCAGTACTTC
D: -; J: TRBJ2-1; V: TRBV27; size: -; CDR3: CASSSPGGGLNSYNEQFF; DNA: TGTGCCAGCAGTTCCCCTGGCGGGGGCCTCAATTCCTACAATGAGCAGTTCTTC
D: TRBD2; J: TRBJ2-7; V: TRBV28; size: -; CDR3: CASSHDSGGSRYEQYF; DNA: TGTGCCAGCAGCCATGATAGCGGGGGCTCGCGGTACGAGCAGTACTTC
D: -; J: TRBJ2-1; V: TRBV10-3; size: -; CDR3: CAISDNGGPGEQFF; DNA: TGTGCCATCAGTGATAACGGAGGGCCGGGTGAGCAGTTCTTC
D: TRBD2; J: TRBJ2-3; V: TRBV5-1; size: -; CDR3: CASSRTSRGTQYF; DNA: TGCGCCAGCAGTAGGACTAGCCGGGGTACGCAGTATTTT
D: TRBD2; J: TRBJ2-1; V: TRBV6-4; size: -; CDR3: CASSRTSGGLYNEQFF; DNA: TGTGCCAGCAGTAGGACTAGCGGGGGGCTATACAATGAGCAGTTCTTC
D: -; J: TRBJ2-7; V: TRBV9; size: -; CDR3: CASSVLGQASYEQYF; DNA: TGTGCCAGCAGCGTCCTGGGACAAGCTTCCTACGAGCAGTACTTC
D: -; J: TRBJ2-7; V: TRBV19; size: -; CDR3: CASSIRDGVYEQYF; DNA: TGTGCCAGTAGTATTCGGGACGGTGTTTACGAGCAGTACTTC